The 11 T cell receptor beta chains presented below share a single source sample, sequenced in a study of cytomegalovirus exposure and HLA in healthy donors. PCR was performed using 60 Vbeta and 13 Jbeta primers. Sequencing used immunoSEQ multiplex PCR; TCRdb keeps in-frame clones, though not all of them. The sample has some 200,000 clones, roughly 80% seen once. Sequenced sample: PBMCs. The receptors here all came from a man in his forties or fifties in good health and CMV-seronegative.

This chain links TRBV4-3 with TRBJ2-1; 8 nucleotides align to TRBD2. J was trimmed by 3 bases and V by 1 base; bases with no gene match: 5. The CDR3 totals 16 residues. Germline loops: CDR1 LGHNA, CDR2 YSLEER. DNA for the CDR3: TGCGCCAGCAGCCAAGGGACTAGCCTATACTACAATGAGCAGTTCTTC. This sequence encodes CASSQGTSLYYNEQFF.

The chain is built from TRBV19 and TRBJ1-1; tentative D call: TRBD1 (5 bases). Germline V gene data show CDR1 as LNHDA and CDR2 as SQIVND (reference sequence). The CDR3 length is 14 residues. Trimming left V 1 base short and J 5 bases short, with 11 bases between. The CDR3 loop is CASSIGGERTEAFF. The CDR3 DNA sequence: TGTGCCAGTAGTATAGGGGGGGAAAGGACTGAAGCTTTCTTT.

This clone was counted a single time. The V gene is TRBV6-6, the J gene TRBJ1-2, with D unresolved. Trimming shortened V by 2 bases and J by 5 bases, and 6 bases separated the two germline ends. CDR1 and CDR2 (germline): MNHNY, SVGAGI (reference sequence). This CDR3 is built from 12 residues. The CDR3 sequence is CASSYTGYGYTF. CDR3 in DNA: TGTGCCAGCAGTTACACGGGATATGGCTACACCTTC.

CDR3 coding DNA: TGTGCCAGCAGCTTAGCCACAGGCGGGAGGAGGTCCCAGTACTTC. Its protein is CASSLATGGRRSQYF. The genes are TRBV11-2 and TRBJ2-5, with TRBD2 matching over 8 bases. The CDR3 loop spans 15 amino acids. V trimming: 1 base; J trimming: 9 bases; junction bases outside the gene matches: 10. CDR1 and CDR2 from the germline V gene are SGHAT and FQNNGV.

The chain couples TRBV18 to TRBJ1-1, with D possibly being TRBD1 (5 bases). The CDR3 has 16 residues. Germline CDR1 and CDR2: KGHSH and LQKENI. Trimming pared 4 bases from V and 0 bases from J, leaving 15 bases between. CDR3 in amino acids: CASSRYGTGVNTEAFF. As DNA, the CDR3 is TGTGCCAGCTCACGGTATGGTACGGGGGTGAACACTGAAGCTTTCTTT.

The V and J genes are TRBV11-3 and TRBJ2-5; no clear D. Germline V gene lookup returns CDR1 SGHNT and CDR2 YENEEA. The CDR3 is 14 amino acids. Trimming took 4 bases from V and 0 from J, leaving 9 bases between them. The CDR3 DNA reads as TGTGCCAGCAGCTCAAGAACAGACCAAGAGACCCAGTACTTC. The encoded protein is CASSSRTDQETQYF.

The rearrangement uses TRBV9 and TRBJ2-1; a weak D match, TRBD2 (6 bases). This CDR3 has 13 amino acids. V lost 3 bases to trimming and J lost 2 bases, with 6 bases between them. Germline assignment: CDR1 SGDLS and CDR2 YYNGEE. CDR3 nucleotides: TGTGCCAGCAGCGCGGGGGCCTACAATGAGCAGTTCTTC. Translated, it gives CASSAGAYNEQFF.

The chain couples TRBV7-2 to TRBJ1-4; 9 nucleotides agree with TRBD1. CDR3 length: 16 residues. V gave up 5 bases and J gave up 0 bases; unmatched junction bases: 4. Germline CDR1 is SGHTA and CDR2 is FQGNSA. The CDR3 DNA reads as TGTGCCAGCAGCCCGACAGGGGGTTCAACTAATGAAAAACTGTTTTTT. It encodes CASSPTGGSTNEKLFF.

The CDR3 coding sequence is TGTGCCAGCAGTCTTGAGGCTTCTAGCACAGATACGCAGTATTTT. It codes for CASSLEASSTDTQYF. The chain employs TRBV2 and TRBJ2-3; D uncertain. The CDR3 runs to 15 residues. Looked up from germline, CDR1 is SNHLY and CDR2 is FYNNEI. The V end lost 5 bases, the J end lost 0 bases, and 12 bases lay between the germline ends.

V and J are TRBV7-9 and TRBJ2-5; D call uncertain. The V end was cut by 2 bases, the J end by 0 bases, with 10 bases between. This CDR3 has 15 amino acids. Per the germline V gene, CDR1 is SEHNR and CDR2 is FQNEAQ (reference sequence). CDR3 protein: CASSLNSRYQETQYF. The CDR3 region has the DNA TGTGCCAGCAGCTTAAACTCACGGTACCAAGAGACCCAGTACTTC.

The chain employs TRBV6-5 and TRBJ2-7; a weak D match, TRBD2 (6 bases). V lost 7 bases to trimming and J lost 2 bases, with 18 bases between them. The CDR3 is made up of 15 amino acids. CDR1 is MNHEY, CDR2 SVGAGI, per germline. The CDR3 protein is CASTPSRGTAYEQYF. The CDR3 DNA sequence: TGTGCCAGCACTCCTTCTCGGGGGACGGCCTACGAGCAGTACTTC.